This TCR beta chain stems from a study of blood T cell repertoires in COVID-19. Study at large: Sources were T cells, B-cell-depleted T cells, or PBMCs; the material itself was cDNA or gDNA.

In germline, CDR1 is GTSNPN, CDR2 SVGIG (reference sequence). The length of the CDR3 is 15 residues. The V and J ends lost 0 bases and 8 bases respectively, with 16 bases between them. In the source study's methods: Amplifying reference gene primers gave estimates of nucleated cell counts. Libraries were prepared by immunoSEQ multiplex PCR; TCRdb keeps only in-frame clonotypes and omits some of them. That table supplies the V and J calls and clone size; D and trimming were determined from the DNA. The repertoire has 95,000 to 150,000 clones, 88% of them found once; the top ten carry about 1.5%. Source material: peripheral blood. The V and J genes are TRBV30 and TRBJ1-4; possibly TRBD1 for D (6 bases). The clonotype originates from a human donor in a cohort sampled during active COVID-19. The CDR3: CAWSVRWGQVEKLFF. The CDR3 DNA sequence: TGTGCCTGGAGTGTACGGTGGGGGCAGGTGGAAAAACTGTTTTTT.